This passage covers 22 T cell receptor beta chains from one sample sequenced in a study of vaccination and CD4 T cells after COVID-19. Treatment of the sample: roughly nine-day PBMC culture with coronavirus spike peptide pools or control peptides (ViraFEST assay). These receptors lack a known antigen. The assay that was used to sequence DNA from cultured CD4+ T cells was the Oncomine TCR Beta short-read assay. TCRdb reanalysed the PCR reads using MiXCR and keeps one entry per CDR3 protein. The repertoire holds just under 20,000 distinct CDR3 sequences, with over 40% as singletons. Sequencing input: CD4+ T cells from blood, cultured in vitro. The receptor source for this set is a human donor who had recovered from COVID-19.

The chain has TRBV6-1 and TRBJ1-5; 8 bases fit TRBD1. V shed 1 base, J shed 6 bases, and the junction held 8 bases outside the gene matches. This CDR3 has 16 amino acids. The germline V gene has CDR1 MNHNS and CDR2 SASEGT. CDR3 DNA: TGTGCCAGCAGTGAAGGGGTAGACAGGGGTGCTCAGCCCCAGCATTTT. Translating gives CASSEGVDRGAQPQHF.

The chain has TRBV6-1 and TRBJ1-5, with a weak D call TRBD1 (6 bases). In germline, CDR1 is MNHNS, CDR2 SASEGT. V lost 8 bases and J 3 bases, leaving 14 bases between the germline ends. The CDR3 has 14 amino acids. The chain's CDR3 is CASRTGTPNQPQHF. The CDR3 DNA sequence: TGTGCCAGCCGTACCGGGACACCCAATCAGCCCCAGCATTTT.

The CDR3: CASSLATGGGNSPLHF. The CDR3, as DNA: TGTGCCAGCAGCTTGGCGACAGGGGGTGGGAATTCACCCCTCCACTTT. J is TRBJ1-6 and V is TRBV5-4; 9 bases line up with TRBD1. This CDR3 spans 16 amino acids. The germline V gene encodes CDR1 SGHNT and CDR2 YYREEE (reference sequence). The J segment lost 7 bases and the V segment lost 0 bases, leaving 5 bases of the junction unmatched. Full variable domain (rest looked up from reference TRBV5-4 and TRBJ1-6): ETGVTQSPTHLIKTRGQQVTLRCSSQSGHNTVSWYQQALGQGPQFIFQYYREEENGRGNFPPRFSGLQFPNYSSELNVNALELDDSALYLCASSLATGGGNSPLHFGNGTRLTVT.

This chain joins TRBV7-9 and TRBJ2-1, with D maybe TRBD2 (6 bases). CDR3 length: 17 amino acids. V lost 4 bases and J lost 4, with 20 bases in between. Per germline, CDR1 SEHNR and CDR2 FQNEAQ (reference sequence). CDR3 residues: CASSSGRGGEVYNEQFF. The CDR3 nucleotides are TGTGCCAGCAGCTCGGGCCGAGGAGGGGAGGTATACAATGAGCAGTTCTTC.

The chain joins TRBV20-1 to TRBJ1-6, with D possibly being TRBD1 (6 bases). The V gene lost 1 base and the J gene lost 3 bases, with 10 bases spanning the gap. CDR1 DFQATT and CDR2 SNEGSKA come from the germline V gene (reference sequence). CDR3 length: 15 residues. The CDR3 nucleotides are TGCAGTGCTAGAGGTGGGGGCCTCTATAATTCACCCCTCCACTTT. Protein sequence: CSARGGGLYNSPLHF.

The V gene is TRBV9, the J gene TRBJ2-3, with unresolved D. This CDR3 region has 16 residues. The V end was cut by 6 bases, the J end by 2 bases, with 19 bases between. The germline gives CDR1 SGDLS, CDR2 YYNGEE. The CDR3: CASNYQPDVFTDTQYF. In DNA, the CDR3 is TGTGCCAGCAACTACCAACCAGACGTTTTCACAGATACGCAGTATTTT. Complete variable domain (other parts from reference TRBV9 and TRBJ2-3): DSGVTQTPKHLITATGQRVTLRCSPRSGDLSVYWYQQSLDQGLQFLIQYYNGEERAKGNILERFSAQQFPDLHSELNLSSLELGDSALYFCASNYQPDVFTDTQYFGPGTRLTVL.

This clonotype occurred a few times. This sequence joins TRBV4-1 and TRBJ1-1; TRBD1 aligns across 7 bases. V lost 0 bases to trimming and J lost 1 base; unmatched junction nucleotides: 14. The CDR3 loop spans 19 amino acids. The V gene's germline CDR1 is MGHRA and CDR2 YSYEKL. CDR3 protein: CASSQEGGTVLYRNTEAFF. CDR3 DNA: TGCGCCAGCAGCCAAGAGGGCGGGACAGTTTTATATCGGAACACTGAAGCTTTCTTT.

The chain recombines TRBV20-1 with TRBJ2-5; either TRBD1 or TRBD2 may supply D (5 bases each). The V gene lost 3 bases and the J gene lost 6 bases, with 23 bases spanning the gap. The germline CDR1 and CDR2 sequences are DFQATT and SNEGSKA (reference sequence). The CDR3 has 16 amino acids. The CDR3 DNA follows: TGCAGTGCTAGGGAGATACGCAGGGTGGTGGGACAGACCCAGTACTTC. The encoded protein is CSAREIRRVVGQTQYF.

This clonotype was counted a few times. The chain recombines TRBV7-9 with TRBJ2-2; no firm D call. The CDR3 extends over 14 amino acids. The V end was cut by 11 bases, the J end by 0 bases, with 13 bases between. Germline V CDR1 and CDR2: SEHNR, FQNEAQ (reference sequence). This CDR3 reads CADMVGANTGELFF. In DNA, the CDR3 is TGTGCCGATATGGTTGGGGCGAACACCGGGGAGCTGTTTTTT.

V usage is TRBV28 and J usage is TRBJ1-3; TRBD1 is a possible D gene (6 bases). Per the germline V gene, CDR1 is MDHEN and CDR2 is SYDVKM. V was shortened by 9 bases and J by 8 bases, with 23 bases between the two germline ends. CDR3 size: 15 residues. CDR3: CASVPSRAGAYTIYF. The CDR3 coding sequence is TGTGCCAGTGTCCCCTCGAGAGCAGGGGCATACACCATATATTTT.

This clonotype has just a few counts. The chain employs TRBV20-1 and TRBJ1-5; the D is unclear. The CDR3 covers 16 residues. The V and J ends lost 5 bases and 2 bases respectively, with 19 bases between them. Per germline, CDR1 DFQATT and CDR2 SNEGSKA (reference sequence). CDR3 nucleotides: TGCAGTGCTCCGATCTCGACAAGTGGAGGCAATCAGCCCCAGCATTTT. Protein product: CSAPISTSGGNQPQHF.

This clonotype was seen just once. The V gene is TRBV28, the J gene TRBJ2-7; TRBD2 matches at 10 bases. The CDR3 extends over 17 amino acids. Germline V lookup: CDR1 MDHEN, CDR2 SYDVKM. The ends lost 6 bases at V and 2 bases at J; junction bases unmatched: 13. Written as DNA, the CDR3 is TGTGCCAGCAGCCAATTCACTAGCGGGAAGGGGGCCTACGAGCAGTACTTC. Protein: CASSQFTSGKGAYEQYF.

The CDR3 sequence is CASSLDGLQGIYGYTF. As DNA, the CDR3 is TGTGCCAGCAGCTTAGACGGGTTACAGGGAATCTATGGCTACACCTTC. The genes are TRBV7-9 and TRBJ1-2, with D perhaps TRBD1 (6 bases). The V gene's germline CDR1 is SEHNR and CDR2 FQNEAQ (reference sequence). CDR3 length equals 16 residues. Trimming pared 1 base from V and 4 bases from J, leaving 16 bases between. The full variable domain, completed using reference TRBV7-9 and TRBJ1-2, is DTGVSQNPRHKITKRGQNVTFRCDPISEHNRLYWYRQTLGQGPEFLTYFQNEAQLEKSRLLSDRFSAERPKGSFSTLEIQRTEQGDSAMYLCASSLDGLQGIYGYTFGSGTRLTVV.

The J gene is TRBJ2-1, the V gene TRBV6-2 or TRBV6-3; D unclear. The CDR3 spans 16 residues. Trimming removed 0 bases from V and 7 bases from J, with 16 bases in between. The germline V gene encodes CDR1 MNHEY and CDR2 SVGEGT. As DNA, the CDR3 is TGTGCCAGCAGTTACTCGAATGCGCGTGCTGGAAATGAGCAGTTCTTC. Residues: CASSYSNARAGNEQFF.

The chain recombines TRBV29-1 with TRBJ1-2; possibly TRBD1 for D (5 bases). CDR1 SQVTM and CDR2 ANQGSEA come from the germline V gene. V dropped 1 base and J dropped 11 bases, with 8 bases sitting between them. The CDR3 consists of 10 residues. For the CDR3, the DNA is TGCAGCGTTGAAGTGGGGGGATACACCTTC. As protein: CSVEVGGYTF.

As DNA, the CDR3 is TGTGCCAGCAGTCCCGGACTTCCCCCCTACGAGCAGTACTTC. Translation: CASSPGLPPYEQYF. This chain joins TRBV12-3 or TRBV12-4 and TRBJ2-7, with D perhaps TRBD2 (5 bases). V gave up 5 bases and J gave up 2 bases, with 13 bases separating them. The CDR3 totals 14 residues.

V gene TRBV23-1 combines with J gene TRBJ2-3, with a tentative D call TRBD1 (5 bases). TRBV23-1 is reported as an ORF; its role is uncertain. Trimming pared 4 bases from V and 1 base from J, leaving 15 bases between. The CDR3 extends over 16 amino acids. CDR3 residues: CASSLRQPICTDTQYF. The CDR3 DNA sequence: TGCGCCAGCAGTCTTAGACAGCCTATTTGCACAGATACGCAGTATTTT.

The V gene is TRBV20-1, the J gene TRBJ1-2; possible D gene TRBD1, 5 bases. This CDR3 spans 12 amino acids. V lost 3 bases and J 6 bases, leaving 11 bases between the germline ends. Looked up from germline, CDR1 is DFQATT and CDR2 is SNEGSKA (reference sequence). CDR3 nucleotide sequence: TGCAGTGCTAGCCAACGGGGGAATGGCTACACCTTC. This gives the protein CSASQRGNGYTF.

This rearrangement joins TRBV27 to TRBJ2-5; possibly TRBD2 for D (6 bases). The CDR3 extends over 12 amino acids. CDR1 MNHEY and CDR2 SMNVEV come from the germline V gene (reference sequence). V was cut by 3 bases and J by 7 bases, with 9 bases left in between. The CDR3 loop reads CASSLGGGTQYF. CDR3 DNA sequence: TGTGCCAGCAGTTTGGGGGGTGGGACCCAGTACTTC.

In its sample, this clonotype was seen a few times. The chain is built from TRBV25-1 and TRBJ2-2, with D possibly matching TRBD2 (6 bases). This CDR3 is built from 17 residues. Germline V gene sequence: CDR1 MGHDK, CDR2 SYGVNS. V lost 1 base to trimming and J lost 2 bases, with 14 bases between them. The CDR3 nucleotides are TGTGCCAGCAGTGAATTGGTGGGAGGCCAAAACACCGGGGAGCTGTTTTTT. Translation gives CASSELVGGQNTGELFF.

This clonotype was seen a handful of times. This chain uses TRBV19 with TRBJ1-2; D ambiguous. V dropped 7 bases and J dropped 4 bases, with 19 bases sitting between them. This CDR3 has 15 amino acids. Germline V gene lookup returns CDR1 LNHDA and CDR2 SQIVND (reference sequence). The CDR3: CASKPQVGGSYGYTF. The CDR3 bases are TGTGCCAGTAAGCCCCAGGTCGGAGGGTCCTATGGCTACACCTTC.

The chain combines TRBV28 with TRBJ2-5; TRBD2 matches 10 bases. The DNA end is a closer match to TRBJ2-7, so the J assignment may be wrong. There are 15 residues in the CDR3. CDR1 is MDHEN and CDR2 is SYDVKM in the germline V gene. The CDR3 region is CASSSSGRDSYEQYF. CDR3 nucleotide sequence: TGTGCCAGCAGCTCAAGCGGGAGGGACTCCTACGAGCAGTACTTC.